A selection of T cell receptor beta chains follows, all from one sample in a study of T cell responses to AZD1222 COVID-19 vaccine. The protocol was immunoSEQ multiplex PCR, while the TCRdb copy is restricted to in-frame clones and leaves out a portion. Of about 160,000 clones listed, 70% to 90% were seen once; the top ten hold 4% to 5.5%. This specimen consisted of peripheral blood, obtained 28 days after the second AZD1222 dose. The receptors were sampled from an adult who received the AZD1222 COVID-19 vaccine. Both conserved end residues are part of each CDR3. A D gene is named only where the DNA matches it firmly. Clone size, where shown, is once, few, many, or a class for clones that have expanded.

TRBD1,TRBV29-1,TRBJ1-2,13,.,TGCAGCGTTGAGCGGGACAGGCCCATTGGCTACACCTTC,CSVERDRPIGYTF
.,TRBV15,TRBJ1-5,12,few,TGTGCCACCAGCAGAGATCGGCAGCCCCAGCATTTT,CATSRDRQPQHF
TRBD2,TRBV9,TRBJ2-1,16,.,TGTGCCAGCAGCCCCTTCCGACTAGCGGGGGGGGATGAGCAGTTCTTC,CASSPFRLAGGDEQFF
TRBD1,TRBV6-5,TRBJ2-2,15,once,TGTGCCAGCCGGCCCGGACAGGGTAACACCGGGGAGCTGTTTTTT,CASRPGQGNTGELFF
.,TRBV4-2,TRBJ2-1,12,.,TGTGCCAGCAGCCAAGTCTCCGGTGAGCAGTTCTTC,CASSQVSGEQFF
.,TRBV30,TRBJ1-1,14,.,TGTGCCTGGAGTGTACACAGCCGGAACACTGAAGCTTTCTTT,CAWSVHSRNTEAFF
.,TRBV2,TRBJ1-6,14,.,TGTGCCACCCTACTAGGACGGCAGGGATCACCCCTCCACTTT,CATLLGRQGSPLHF
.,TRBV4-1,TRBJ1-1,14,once,TGCGCCAGCAGCCAAGCCCTCGGGGGGCCTGAAGCTTTCTTT,CASSQALGGPEAFF
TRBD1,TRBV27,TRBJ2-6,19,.,TGTGCCAGCAGTTTATTGCCGGGACAGGGACCTAGTATGGCCAACGTCCTGACTTTC,CASSLLPGQGPSMANVLTF
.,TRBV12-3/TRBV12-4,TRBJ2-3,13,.,TGTGCCGGGGCACCGGGCAGAACAGATACGCAGTATTTT,CAGAPGRTDTQYF
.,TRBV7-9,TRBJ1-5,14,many,TGTGCCAGCAGCTCCCAGACAGGTGGAGAGCCCCAGCATTTT,CASSSQTGGEPQHF
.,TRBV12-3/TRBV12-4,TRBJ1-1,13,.,TGTGCCAGCAGTTACCCAATGAACACTGAAGCTTTCTTT,CASSYPMNTEAFF
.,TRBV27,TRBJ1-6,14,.,TGTGCCAGCAGTCCCACGACAGGTTATTCACCCCTCCACTTT,CASSPTTGYSPLHF
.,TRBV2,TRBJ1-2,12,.,TGTGCCAGCAGTGGGGCAGACTATGGCTACACCTTC,CASSGADYGYTF
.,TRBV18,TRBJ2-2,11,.,TGTGCCAGCTCACGTGCCGGGGAGCTGTTTTTT,CASSRAGELFF
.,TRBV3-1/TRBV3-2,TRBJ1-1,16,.,TGTGCCAGCAGCCAAGCTAGAGGGTTCGGGTACACTGAAGCTTTCTTT,CASSQARGFGYTEAFF
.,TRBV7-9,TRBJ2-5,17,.,TGTGCCAGCAGCCCCCGGGCTTGGCAGGGGGGTTTGGAGACCCAGTACTTC,CASSPRAWQGGLETQYF
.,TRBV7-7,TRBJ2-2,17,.,TGTGCTAGCAGCTTAGTGGGGGGACACCCAAACACCGGGGAGCTGTTTTTT,CASSLVGGHPNTGELFF
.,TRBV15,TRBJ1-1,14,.,TGTGCCACCAGCAGGGATGGGCTCGGTACTGAAGCTTTCTTT,CATSRDGLGTEAFF
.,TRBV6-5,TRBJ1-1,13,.,TGTGCCAGCAAGGGACCGATGACCAATGAAGCTTTCTTT,CASKGPMTNEAFF
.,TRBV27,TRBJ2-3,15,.,TGTGCCAGCAGCCTAGACCCTCGAAGCACAGATACGCAGTATTTT,CASSLDPRSTDTQYF
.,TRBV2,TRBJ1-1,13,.,TGTGCCAGCAGACAAGACGGGTACACTGAAGCTTTCTTT,CASRQDGYTEAFF
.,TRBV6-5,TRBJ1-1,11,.,TGTGCCAGCAACCATAACACTGAAGCTTTCTTT,CASNHNTEAFF
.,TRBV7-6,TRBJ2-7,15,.,TGTGCCAGCAGCTTAGATGCAGGGGGGACCTACGAGCAGTACTTC,CASSLDAGGTYEQYF
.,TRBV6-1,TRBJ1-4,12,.,TGTGCCAGCAGTGACCAAGGGAGGAAACTGTTTTTT,CASSDQGRKLFF
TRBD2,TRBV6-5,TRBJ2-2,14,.,TGTGCCAGCAGTTACTCGCTAGCGGCCGGGGAGCTGTTTTTT,CASSYSLAAGELFF
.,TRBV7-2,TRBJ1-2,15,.,TGTGCCAGCAGCTCGGGAAGTAACATCCCCTATGGCTACACCTTC,CASSSGSNIPYGYTF
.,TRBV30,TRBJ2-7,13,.,TGTGCCTGGAGTGTAAAGTTTCCCTACGAGCAGTACTTC,CAWSVKFPYEQYF
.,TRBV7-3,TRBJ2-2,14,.,TGTGCCAGCAGACGATCTGGGACGAACGGGGAGCTGTTTTTT,CASRRSGTNGELFF
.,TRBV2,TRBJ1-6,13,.,TGTGCCAGCAGTGGGCGGGGGGATTCACCCCTCCACTTT,CASSGRGDSPLHF
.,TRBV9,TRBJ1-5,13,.,TGTGCCAGCAGCCCCGGGGGGCGTCAGCCCCAGCATTTT,CASSPGGRQPQHF
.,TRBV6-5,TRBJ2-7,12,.,TGTGCCAGCTCGGAACAAGGCTACGAGCAGTACTTC,CASSEQGYEQYF
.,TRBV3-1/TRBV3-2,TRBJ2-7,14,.,TGTGCCAGCAGCCAAGGACAGGTGGTGAGGGAGCAGTACTTC,CASSQGQVVREQYF
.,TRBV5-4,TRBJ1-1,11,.,TGTGCCAGCAGCGACGAAGAAGAAGCTTTCTTT,CASSDEEEAFF
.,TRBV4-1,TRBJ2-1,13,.,TGCGCCAGCAACCAAGACAGTAGCCATGAGCAGTTCTTC,CASNQDSSHEQFF
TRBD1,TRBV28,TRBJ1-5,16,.,TGTGCCAGCAGTCCGCTAACCGGGACAGGAAATCAGCCCCAGCATTTT,CASSPLTGTGNQPQHF
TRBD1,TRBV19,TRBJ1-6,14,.,TGTGCCAGTCGGACAGGACTGATTAATTCACCCCTCCACTTT,CASRTGLINSPLHF
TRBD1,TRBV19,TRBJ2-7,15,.,TGTGCCAGTAGTTGGGACAGCCAGAATTCCTACGAGCAGTACTTC,CASSWDSQNSYEQYF
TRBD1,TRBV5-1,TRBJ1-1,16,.,TGCGCCAGCAGCTTCGCCCAGGGGGCCGTGAACACTGAAGCTTTCTTT,CASSFAQGAVNTEAFF
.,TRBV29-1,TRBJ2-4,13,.,TGCAGCGTCAAGCTGGTAGCCAAAAACATTCAGTACTTC,CSVKLVAKNIQYF
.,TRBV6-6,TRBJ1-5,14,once,TGTGCCACTGCGGACAGCACTAACCATCAGCCCCAGCATTTT,CATADSTNHQPQHF
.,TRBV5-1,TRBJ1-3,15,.,TGCGCCAGCAGCCTGGACGGGAGCTCTGGAAACACCATATATTTT,CASSLDGSSGNTIYF
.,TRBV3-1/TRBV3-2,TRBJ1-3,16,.,TGTGCCAGCAGCCAAACGGGCGGGTACTCTGGAAACACCATATATTTT,CASSQTGGYSGNTIYF
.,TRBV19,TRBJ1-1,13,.,TGTGCCAGTAGTTTTCGACAGAACACTGAAGCTTTCTTT,CASSFRQNTEAFF
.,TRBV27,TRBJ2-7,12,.,TGTGCCAGCAGTCCCCAGGGGAGGGAGCAGTACTTC,CASSPQGREQYF
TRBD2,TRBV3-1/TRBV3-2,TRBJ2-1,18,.,TGTGCCAGCAGCTCAACTAGCGGGGGGGCTCGGCGCCTATTACGGCAGTTCTTC,CASSSTSGGARRLLRQFF
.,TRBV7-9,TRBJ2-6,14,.,TGTGCCAGCAGCTTCACCTCTGGGGCCAACGTCCTGACTTTC,CASSFTSGANVLTF
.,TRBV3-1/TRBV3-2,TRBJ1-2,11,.,TGTGCCAGCAGCCAAGAGGGTGGCTACACCTTC,CASSQEGGYTF
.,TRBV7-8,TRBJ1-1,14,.,TGTGCCAGCAGCCCCCGGGAGGTCGACACTGAAGCTTTCTTT,CASSPREVDTEAFF
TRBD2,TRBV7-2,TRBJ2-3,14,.,TGTGCCAGCTCCCCAGCGGGACTCACAGATACGCAGTATTTT,CASSPAGLTDTQYF
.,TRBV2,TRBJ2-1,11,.,TGTGCCAGCAGGCAAAACAATGAGCAGTTCTTC,CASRQNNEQFF
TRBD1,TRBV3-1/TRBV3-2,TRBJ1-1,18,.,TGTGCCAGCAGCCCGGGGACAGGGGGAAGACCCATGAACACTGAAGCTTTCTTT,CASSPGTGGRPMNTEAFF
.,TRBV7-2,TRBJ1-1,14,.,TGTGCCAGCAGCCTTTTGGGGGAGAACACTGAAGCTTTCTTT,CASSLLGENTEAFF
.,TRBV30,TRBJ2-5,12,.,TGTGCCTGGGGGGCTAGTGAAGAGACCCAGTACTTC,CAWGASEETQYF